Reported below is one T cell receptor (beta chain). Its antigen is not identified. This sample includes further DNA sequences coding for the same CDR3. This entry comes from a study of cytomegalovirus exposure and HLA in healthy donors. Study background: Falling in the Caucasian-associated ancestry cluster were 81% of under 450 genotyped donors. Study-wide results and limits: Solely CMV serostatus was available to characterize immune exposure. It was assumed in the presence/absence analyses that sequencing depth was roughly uniform across donors.

In the PCR, 60 Vbeta and 13 Jbeta primers were used. The protocol was immunoSEQ multiplex PCR, while the TCRdb copy is restricted to in-frame clones and leaves out a portion. The data show 150,000 to 200,000 clones, approximately 80% seen once. This CDR3 has 16 residues. V trimming: 0 bases; J trimming: 4 bases; junction bases outside the gene matches: 6. Per germline, CDR1 SGDLS and CDR2 YYNGEE. This clonotype originated in a woman in her late teens or twenties in good health and CMV-seronegative. What was sequenced was PBMCs. The chain recombines TRBV9 with TRBJ2-1, with 8 bases that match TRBD2. The DNA for the CDR3 is TGTGCCAGCAGCGTAGGTCTAGCGGGCTTTTACAATGAGCAGTTCTTC. Its translation: CASSVGLAGFYNEQFF.